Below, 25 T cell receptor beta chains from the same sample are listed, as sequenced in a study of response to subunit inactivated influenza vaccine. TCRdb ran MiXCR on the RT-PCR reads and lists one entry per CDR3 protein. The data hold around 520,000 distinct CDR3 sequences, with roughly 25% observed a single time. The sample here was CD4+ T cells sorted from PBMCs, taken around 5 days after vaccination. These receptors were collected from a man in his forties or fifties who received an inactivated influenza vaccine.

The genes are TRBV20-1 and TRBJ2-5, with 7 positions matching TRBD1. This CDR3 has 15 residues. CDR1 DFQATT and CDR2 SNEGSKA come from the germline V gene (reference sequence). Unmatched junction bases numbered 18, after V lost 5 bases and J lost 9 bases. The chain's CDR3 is CSASDPPRTGAAQYF. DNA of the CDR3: TGCAGTGCTTCTGACCCCCCTCGGACAGGCGCGGCCCAGTACTTC.

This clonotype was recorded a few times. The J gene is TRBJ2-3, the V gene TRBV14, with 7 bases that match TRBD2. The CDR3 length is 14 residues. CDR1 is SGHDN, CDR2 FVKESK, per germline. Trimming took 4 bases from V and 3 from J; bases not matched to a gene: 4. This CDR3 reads CASSPLLATDTQYF. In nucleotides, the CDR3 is TGTGCCAGCAGCCCATTACTAGCGACAGATACGCAGTATTTT.

The DNA of the CDR3 is TGTGCCAGCAGCGTAGAACCGAGCTCTGGAAACACCATATATTTT. Amino acid sequence: CASSVEPSSGNTIYF. The chain recombines TRBV9 with TRBJ1-3, with no clear D. Trimming shortened V by 0 bases and J by 0 bases, and 7 bases separated the two germline ends. This CDR3 comprises 15 residues. Per the germline V gene, CDR1 is SGDLS and CDR2 is YYNGEE.

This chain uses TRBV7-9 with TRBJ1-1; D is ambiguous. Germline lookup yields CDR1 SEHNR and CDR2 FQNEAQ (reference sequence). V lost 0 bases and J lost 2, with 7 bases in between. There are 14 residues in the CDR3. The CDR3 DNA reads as TGTGCCAGCAGCTTAGCGGGGATTAACACTGAAGCTTTCTTT. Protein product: CASSLAGINTEAFF.

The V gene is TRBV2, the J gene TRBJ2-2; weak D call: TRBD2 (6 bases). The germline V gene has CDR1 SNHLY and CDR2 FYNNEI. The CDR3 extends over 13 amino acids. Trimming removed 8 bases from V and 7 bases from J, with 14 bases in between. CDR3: CASYFGSLGELFF. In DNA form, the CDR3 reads TGTGCCAGCTACTTCGGGAGTCTCGGGGAGCTGTTTTTT.

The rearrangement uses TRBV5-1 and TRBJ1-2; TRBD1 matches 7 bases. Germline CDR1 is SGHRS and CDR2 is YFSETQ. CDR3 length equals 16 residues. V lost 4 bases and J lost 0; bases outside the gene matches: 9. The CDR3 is CASSPGTDLANYGYTF. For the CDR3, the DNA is TGCGCCAGCAGCCCCGGGACAGATCTAGCTAACTATGGCTACACCTTC.

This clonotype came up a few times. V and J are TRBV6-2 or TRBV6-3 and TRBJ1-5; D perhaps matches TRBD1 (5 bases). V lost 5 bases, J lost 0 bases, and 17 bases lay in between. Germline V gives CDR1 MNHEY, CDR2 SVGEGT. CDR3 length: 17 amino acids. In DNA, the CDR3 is TGTGCCAGCAGTCGGGGGAGGACTAAGCTTAGCAATCAGCCCCAGCATTTT. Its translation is CASSRGRTKLSNQPQHF.

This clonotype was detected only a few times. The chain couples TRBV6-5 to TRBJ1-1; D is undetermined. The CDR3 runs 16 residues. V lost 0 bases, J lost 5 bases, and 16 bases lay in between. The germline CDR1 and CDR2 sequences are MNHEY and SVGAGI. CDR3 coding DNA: TGTGCCAGCAGTTACTCGATGTACCGGGGTCGAACTGAAGCTTTCTTT. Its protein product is CASSYSMYRGRTEAFF.

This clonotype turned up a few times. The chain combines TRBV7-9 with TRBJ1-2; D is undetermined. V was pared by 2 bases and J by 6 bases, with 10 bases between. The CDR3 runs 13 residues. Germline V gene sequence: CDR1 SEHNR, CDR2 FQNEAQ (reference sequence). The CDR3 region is CASSLKEGDGYTF. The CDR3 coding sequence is TGTGCCAGCAGCTTAAAAGAAGGTGATGGCTACACCTTC.

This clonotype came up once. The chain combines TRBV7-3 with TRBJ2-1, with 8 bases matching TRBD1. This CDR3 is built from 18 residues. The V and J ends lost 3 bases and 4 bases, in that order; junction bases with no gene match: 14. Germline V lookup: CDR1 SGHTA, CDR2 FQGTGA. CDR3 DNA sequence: TGTGCCAGCAGCTTTTTCCCCCCCCAGGGGGCGCGATACAATGAGCAGTTCTTC. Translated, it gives CASSFFPPQGARYNEQFF. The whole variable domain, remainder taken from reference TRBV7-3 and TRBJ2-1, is GAGVSQTPSNKVTEKGKYVELRCDPISGHTALYWYRQSLGQGPEFLIYFQGTGAADDSGLPNDRFFAVRPEGSVSTLKIQRTERGDSAVYLCASSFFPPQGARYNEQFFGPGTRLTVL.

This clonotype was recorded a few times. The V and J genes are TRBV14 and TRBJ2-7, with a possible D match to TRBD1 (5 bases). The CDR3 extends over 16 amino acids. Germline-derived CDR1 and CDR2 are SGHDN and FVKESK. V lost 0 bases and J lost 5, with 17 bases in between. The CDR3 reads CASSQDPGAIIDEQYF. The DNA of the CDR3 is TGTGCCAGCAGCCAAGATCCTGGGGCTATCATCGACGAGCAGTACTTC.

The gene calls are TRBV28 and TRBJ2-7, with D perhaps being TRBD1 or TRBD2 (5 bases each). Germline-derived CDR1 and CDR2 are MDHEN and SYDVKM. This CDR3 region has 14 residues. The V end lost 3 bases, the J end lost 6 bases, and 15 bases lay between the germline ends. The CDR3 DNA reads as TGTGCCAGCAGTTTTAGAGGGGCCTCTCTCGAGCAGTACTTC. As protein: CASSFRGASLEQYF.

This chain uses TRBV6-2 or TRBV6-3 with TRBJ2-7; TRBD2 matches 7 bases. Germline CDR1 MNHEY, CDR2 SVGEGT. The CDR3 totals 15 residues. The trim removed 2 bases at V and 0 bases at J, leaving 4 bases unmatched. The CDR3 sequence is CASSYPGLSSYEQYF. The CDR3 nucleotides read TGTGCCAGCAGTTACCCGGGACTAAGCTCCTACGAGCAGTACTTC.

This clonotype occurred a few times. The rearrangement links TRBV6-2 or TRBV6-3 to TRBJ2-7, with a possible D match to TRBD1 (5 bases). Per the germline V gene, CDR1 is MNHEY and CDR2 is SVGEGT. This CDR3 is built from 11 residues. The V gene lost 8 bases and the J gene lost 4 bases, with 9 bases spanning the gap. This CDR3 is CASADSYEQYF. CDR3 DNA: TGTGCCAGCGCAGACAGTTACGAGCAGTACTTC.

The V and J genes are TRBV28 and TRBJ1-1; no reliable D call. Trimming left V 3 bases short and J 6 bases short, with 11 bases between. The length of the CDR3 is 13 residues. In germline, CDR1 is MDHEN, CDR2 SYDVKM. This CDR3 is CASSFYNNAEAFF. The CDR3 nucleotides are TGTGCCAGCAGTTTCTACAATAACGCTGAAGCTTTCTTT.

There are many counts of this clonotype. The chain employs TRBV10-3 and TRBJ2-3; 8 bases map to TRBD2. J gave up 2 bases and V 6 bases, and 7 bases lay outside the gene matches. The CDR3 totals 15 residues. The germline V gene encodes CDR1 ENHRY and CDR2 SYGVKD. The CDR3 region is CAIREREGYTDTQYF. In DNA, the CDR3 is TGTGCCATCAGGGAACGGGAGGGCTACACAGATACGCAGTATTTT.

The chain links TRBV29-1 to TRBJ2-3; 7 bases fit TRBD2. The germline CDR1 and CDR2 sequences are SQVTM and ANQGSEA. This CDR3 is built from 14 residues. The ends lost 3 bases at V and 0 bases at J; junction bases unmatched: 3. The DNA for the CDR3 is TGCAGCGTTGACTCGCGGGGGAGCACAGATACGCAGTATTTT. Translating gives CSVDSRGSTDTQYF.

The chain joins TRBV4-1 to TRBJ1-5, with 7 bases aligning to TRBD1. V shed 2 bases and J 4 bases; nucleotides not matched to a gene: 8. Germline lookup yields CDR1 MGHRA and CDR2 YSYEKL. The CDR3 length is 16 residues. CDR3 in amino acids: CASSQSGQLLNQPQHF. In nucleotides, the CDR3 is TGCGCCAGCAGCCAATCGGGACAGTTACTTAATCAGCCCCAGCATTTT.

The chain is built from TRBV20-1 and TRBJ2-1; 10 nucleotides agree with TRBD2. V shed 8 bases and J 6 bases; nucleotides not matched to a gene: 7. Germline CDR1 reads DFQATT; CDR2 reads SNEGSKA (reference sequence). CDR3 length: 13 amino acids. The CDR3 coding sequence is TGCAGTACCTCTAGCGGGGGTGCCAATGAGCAGTTCTTC. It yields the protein CSTSSGGANEQFF.

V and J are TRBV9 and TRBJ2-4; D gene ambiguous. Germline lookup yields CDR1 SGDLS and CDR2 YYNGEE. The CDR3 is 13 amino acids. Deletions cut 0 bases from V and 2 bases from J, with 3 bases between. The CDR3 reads CASSVDPKNIQYF. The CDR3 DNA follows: TGTGCCAGCAGCGTAGATCCCAAAAACATTCAGTACTTC.

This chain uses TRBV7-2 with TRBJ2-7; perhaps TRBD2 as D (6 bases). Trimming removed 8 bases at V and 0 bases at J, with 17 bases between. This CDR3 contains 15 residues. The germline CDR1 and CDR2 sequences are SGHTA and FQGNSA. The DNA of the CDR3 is TGTGCCAGCGGGGCCACCGGGACTCTCTCCTACGAGCAGTACTTC. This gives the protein CASGATGTLSYEQYF.

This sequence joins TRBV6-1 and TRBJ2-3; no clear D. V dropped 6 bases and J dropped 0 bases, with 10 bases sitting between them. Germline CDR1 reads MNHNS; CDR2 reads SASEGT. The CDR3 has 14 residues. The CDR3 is CASSSRASTDTQYF. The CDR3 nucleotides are TGTGCCAGCAGCTCCCGGGCTAGCACAGATACGCAGTATTTT.

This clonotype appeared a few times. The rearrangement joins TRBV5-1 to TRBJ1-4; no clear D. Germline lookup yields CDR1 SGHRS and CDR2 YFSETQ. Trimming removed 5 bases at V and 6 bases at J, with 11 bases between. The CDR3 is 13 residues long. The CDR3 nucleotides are TGCGCCAGCAGTGACAAGTTACATGAAAAACTGTTTTTT. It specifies CASSDKLHEKLFF.

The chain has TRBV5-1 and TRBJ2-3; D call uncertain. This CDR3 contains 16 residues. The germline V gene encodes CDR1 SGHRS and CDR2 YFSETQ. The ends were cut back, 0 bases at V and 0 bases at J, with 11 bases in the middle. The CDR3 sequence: CASSLERSSSTDTQYF. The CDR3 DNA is TGCGCCAGCAGCTTGGAAAGGTCCTCTAGCACAGATACGCAGTATTTT. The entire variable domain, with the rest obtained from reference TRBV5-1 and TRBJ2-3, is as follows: KAGVTQTPRYLIKTRGQQVTLSCSPISGHRSVSWYQQTPGQGLQFLFEYFSETQRNKGNFPGRFSGRQFSNSRSEMNVSTLELGDSALYLCASSLERSSSTDTQYFGPGTRLTVL.

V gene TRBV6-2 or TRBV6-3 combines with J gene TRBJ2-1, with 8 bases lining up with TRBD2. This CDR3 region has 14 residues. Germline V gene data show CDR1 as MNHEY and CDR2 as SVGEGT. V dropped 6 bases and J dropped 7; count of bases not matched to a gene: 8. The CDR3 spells CASRGAGGVNEQFF. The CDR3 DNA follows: TGTGCCAGCAGGGGGGCGGGAGGTGTAAATGAGCAGTTCTTC.